Listed below are T cell receptor beta chains from one sample, sequenced in a study of post-analysis software for immune sequencing data. In TCRdb, the PCR reads were re-called with MiXCR into one record per CDR3 protein. This table holds fewer than 850,000 distinct CDR3 sequences, about 27% found once. Sequences were obtained from blood. The receptors were gathered from a girl aged 5-17 years with multiple sclerosis. Each CDR3 is given with its conserved first and last residue. D genes are given only for firm matches. Size is stated for part of the rows, as once, few or many counts, or as a class when the clone is expanded.

TRBJ2-7 | - | TRBV5-1 | TRBD1 | TGCGCCAGCGCCCGAACGGGGACAGGGCTATACGAGCAGTACTTC | CASARTGTGLYEQYF
TRBJ2-3 | - | TRBV19 | - | TGTGCCAGTAGTATTCTGGGGGCAGACGCGCAGTATTTT | CASSILGADAQYF
TRBJ2-1 | - | TRBV14 | TRBD1 | TGTGCCGGCAGCCGACAGGGGGGCTCCTACAATGAGCAGTTCTTC | CAGSRQGGSYNEQFF
TRBJ1-5 | - | TRBV20-1 | TRBD1 | TGCAGTGCTGCCGGGACAGCCGGGTGGCCCCAGCATTTT | CSAAGTAGWPQHF
TRBJ1-1 | - | TRBV6-1 | TRBD1 | TGTGCCAGCAGTGAACCCGGGACAGTGAACACTGAAGCTTTCTTT | CASSEPGTVNTEAFF
TRBJ2-7 | - | TRBV3-1 | - | TGTGCCAGCAGCCAAGATGACTACGAGCAGTACTTC | CASSQDDYEQYF
TRBJ1-2 | few | TRBV20-1 | - | TGCAGTGCTAGAGATCCCAGGGCCGAGAAGGACTATGGCTACACCTTC | CSARDPRAEKDYGYTF
TRBJ1-2 | few | TRBV7-9 | - | TGTGCCAGCAGCTTAGTATCAGGCGGCTATGGCTACACCTTC | CASSLVSGGYGYTF
TRBJ1-4 | few | TRBV15 | - | TGTGCCACCAGCAGAGAACGAATCCCTTATGTAAAACTGTTTTTT | CATSRERIPYVKLFF
TRBJ2-5 | - | TRBV6-5 | - | TGTGCCAGCAAGCAGGAGGGCCGAAACCAAGAGACCCAGTACTTC | CASKQEGRNQETQYF
TRBJ1-4 | - | TRBV21-1 | - | TGTGCCAGCAGCAGAAGGGACGGTACAAATCAAAATGAAAAACTGTTTTTT | CASSRRDGTNQNEKLFF
TRBJ2-3 | - | TRBV12-3/TRBV12-4 | - | TGTGCCAGCATCCCCTCGGGGGCGAGCACAGATACGCAGTATTTT | CASIPSGASTDTQYF
TRBJ1-1 | few | TRBV25-1 | - | TGTGCCAGCGGTGAATTTTGGACCGACAACACTGAAGCTTTCTTT | CASGEFWTDNTEAFF
TRBJ2-5 | - | TRBV19 | - | TGTGCCAGTACCGCTCGGGGGGAGACCCAGTACTTC | CASTARGETQYF
TRBJ2-5 | - | TRBV5-5 | - | TGTGCCAGCAGCTTGGTTGGGGCGGGCGCGCAAGAGACCCAGTACTTC | CASSLVGAGAQETQYF
TRBJ2-6 | - | TRBV20-1 | - | TGCAGTGCTAGTCAAGGCTCTGGGGCCAACGTCCTGACTTTC | CSASQGSGANVLTF
TRBJ2-2 | - | TRBV7-2 | - | TGTGCCAGCAGCCCTGATGGGGAGGCCGGGGAGCTGTTTTTT | CASSPDGEAGELFF
TRBJ1-2 | few | TRBV5-1 | - | TGCGCCAGCGTTGACTATAACTATGGCTACACCTTC | CASVDYNYGYTF
TRBJ2-1 | few | TRBV20-1 | TRBD2 | TGCAGTGCTGGACCGGGACTAGCTCGCGATGAGCAGTTCTTC | CSAGPGLARDEQFF
TRBJ2-7 | few | TRBV7-9 | - | TGTGCCAGCAGCGCAAGGGGGAGGGGGAGCTACGAGCAGTACTTC | CASSARGRGSYEQYF
TRBJ1-4 | - | TRBV5-1 | - | TGCGCCAGCAGCGTGCCCGGGACGGGAGCAACTAATGAAAAACTGTTTTTT | CASSVPGTGATNEKLFF
TRBJ2-7 | few | TRBV20-1 | - | TGCAGTGCTAGAGACGGTCTGGGCTACGAGCAGTACTTC | CSARDGLGYEQYF
TRBJ1-5 | - | TRBV20-1 | - | TGCAGTGCTAGGGCCGGGCCTCGATTTGGGTATAGCAATCAGCCCCAGCATTTT | CSARAGPRFGYSNQPQHF
TRBJ2-5 | - | TRBV25-1 | - | TGTGCCAGCAGTGAAAGTTTATGGGACGGGGTGAGCCAAGAGGCCCAGTACTTC | CASSESLWDGVSQEAQYF
TRBJ2-1 | once | TRBV6-2/TRBV6-3 | - | TGTGCCAGCAGACCCTGGCGGGTGGGAGGTGAGCAGTTCTTC | CASRPWRVGGEQFF
TRBJ1-1 | few | TRBV3-1 | - | TGTGCCAGCAGCCAAGATTGGCAGGCCGTGTGGGCTTTCTTT | CASSQDWQAVWAFF
TRBJ1-6 | many | TRBV12-3/TRBV12-4 | - | TGTGCCAGCAGGGAACAGGGCTATAATTCACCCCTCCACTTT | CASREQGYNSPLHF
TRBJ2-5 | - | TRBV5-1 | TRBD2 | TGCGCCAGCAGCTTGGTGTTTGGGACTAGCGGGGGAGAACAAGAGACCCAGTACTTC | CASSLVFGTSGGEQETQYF
TRBJ1-5 | - | TRBV2 | - | TGTGCCAGCACCACGGGGACGAATCAGCCCCAGCATTTT | CASTTGTNQPQHF
TRBJ2-5 | - | TRBV5-1 | - | TGCGCCAGCCGAGACTACAAAGAGACCCAGTACTTC | CASRDYKETQYF
TRBJ2-5 | - | TRBV20-1 | TRBD1 | TGCAGTGCTAGGCGGACAGGGGCTCGTAAGACCCAGTACTTC | CSARRTGARKTQYF
TRBJ2-3 | - | TRBV5-1 | TRBD2 | TGCGCCAGCAGCTTTTCCCGTGGCGGGAGGGCCATAGATACGCAGTATTTT | CASSFSRGGRAIDTQYF
TRBJ2-1 | - | TRBV5-1 | TRBD2 | TGCGCCGGCAGCCCCTCAGCGGGAGATTACAATGAGCAGTTCTTC | CAGSPSAGDYNEQFF
TRBJ2-3 | few | TRBV6-2/TRBV6-3 | TRBD1 | TGTGCCAGCAGTCACGAGACAGGGGGCACAGATACGCAGTATTTT | CASSHETGGTDTQYF
TRBJ1-2 | - | TRBV15 | TRBD1 | TGTGCCACCAGCGGCACAGGGGGAGCCTATGGCTACACCTTC | CATSGTGGAYGYTF
TRBJ2-3 | few | TRBV6-5 | TRBD1 | TGTGCCAGCAGTTACCAGGGACAGGGTCCAGATACGCAGTATTTT | CASSYQGQGPDTQYF
TRBJ1-5 | - | TRBV18 | TRBD1 | TGTGCCAGCTCAACGGGACAGGGGCACTCCCGCCCCCAGCATTTT | CASSTGQGHSRPQHF
TRBJ2-7 | - | TRBV20-1 | - | TGCAGTGCTAGCAAGTCCGGGAGCTATTACGAGCAGTACTTC | CSASKSGSYYEQYF
TRBJ1-5 | - | TRBV7-9 | - | TGTGCCAGCAGCTTAGCCGCAGGGGATCAGCCCCAGCATTTT | CASSLAAGDQPQHF
TRBJ2-7 | few | TRBV7-2 | - | TGTGCCAGCAGCCGCACCGGGCCCCCCTACGAGCAGTACTTC | CASSRTGPPYEQYF
TRBJ2-5 | few | TRBV28 | TRBD2 | TGTGCCAGCACACTGTTGGCGGGAGCTAGGGAGACCCAGTACTTC | CASTLLAGARETQYF
TRBJ1-2 | - | TRBV5-1 | - | TGCGCCAGCAGCGTCCTAGGGGTTGCCCATGGCTACACCTTC | CASSVLGVAHGYTF
TRBJ2-7 | - | TRBV2 | - | TGTGCCAGCAGTGAAATGGGTTACGAGCAGTACTTC | CASSEMGYEQYF
TRBJ2-7 | few | TRBV7-9 | - | TGTGCCAGCAGCTTAGCAGTTTCACTGAGCTCCTACGAGCAGTACTTC | CASSLAVSLSSYEQYF
TRBJ2-1 | - | TRBV5-1 | TRBD2 | TGCGCCAGCAGCTTGGAACCAGCGGGAGTATTTAATGAGCAGTTCTTC | CASSLEPAGVFNEQFF
TRBJ2-7 | few | TRBV6-1 | TRBD2 | TGTGCCAGCAGTGGGACTAGCGCCTTGGGGAAGCAGTACTTC | CASSGTSALGKQYF
TRBJ2-1 | - | TRBV20-1 | TRBD1 | TGCAGTGCTAGATTAGTGACAGGGGGCGATGAGCAGTTCTTC | CSARLVTGGDEQFF
TRBJ1-6 | many | TRBV7-2 | TRBD1 | TGTGCCAGCAGCCAAAGACAGGGTGCCTCACCCCTCCACTTT | CASSQRQGASPLHF
TRBJ1-5 | - | TRBV6-6 | - | TGTGCCAGCAGGCCAACAGAAGGTTCCCAGCCCCAGCATTTT | CASRPTEGSQPQHF
TRBJ2-3 | few | TRBV6-6 | - | TGTGCCAGCAGTTTCCCCCCCGGGGCGGGGGATACGCAGTATTTT | CASSFPPGAGDTQYF